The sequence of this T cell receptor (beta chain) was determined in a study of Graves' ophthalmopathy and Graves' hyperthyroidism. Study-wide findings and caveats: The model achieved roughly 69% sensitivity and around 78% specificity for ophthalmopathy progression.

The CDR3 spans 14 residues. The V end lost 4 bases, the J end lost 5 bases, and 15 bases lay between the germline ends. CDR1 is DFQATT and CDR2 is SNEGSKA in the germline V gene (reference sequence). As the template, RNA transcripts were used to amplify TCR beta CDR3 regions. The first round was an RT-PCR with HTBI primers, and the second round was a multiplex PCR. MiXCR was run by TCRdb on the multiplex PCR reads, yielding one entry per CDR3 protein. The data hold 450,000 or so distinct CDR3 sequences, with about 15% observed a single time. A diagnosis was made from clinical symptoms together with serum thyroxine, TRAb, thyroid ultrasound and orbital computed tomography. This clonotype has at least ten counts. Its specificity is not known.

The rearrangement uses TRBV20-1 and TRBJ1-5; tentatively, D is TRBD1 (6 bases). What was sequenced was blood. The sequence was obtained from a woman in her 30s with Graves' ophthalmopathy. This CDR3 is CSATRGGVDQPQHF. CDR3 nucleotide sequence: TGCAGTGCTACTCGAGGGGGGGTTGATCAGCCCCAGCATTTT.